Shown below are 2 T cell receptor beta chains from a single sample sequenced in a study of identical twins. A single record per CDR3 protein comes from TCRdb applying MiXCR to the 5' RACE reads. The sample records some 1,700,000 distinct CDR3 sequences, about 32% being singletons. The sequencing sample was made of cord blood. The receptors originated from a newborn girl in good health.

The chain recombines TRBV5-1 with TRBJ2-5, with D maybe TRBD2 (6 bases). V was cut by 0 bases and J by 2 bases, with 11 bases left in between. The CDR3 is 15 amino acids. The germline CDR1 and CDR2 sequences are SGHRS and YFSETQ. CDR3 loop: CASSLVAGRQETQYF. CDR3 in DNA: TGCGCCAGCAGCTTGGTTGCGGGACGGCAAGAGACCCAGTACTTC.

The V call is TRBV20-1, the J call TRBJ2-4; possible D gene TRBD2, 5 bases. Germline CDR1 reads DFQATT; CDR2 reads SNEGSKA (reference sequence). The CDR3 is 15 amino acids. V dropped 0 bases and J dropped 6 bases, with 15 bases sitting between them. The CDR3: CSARDMKEGRNIQYF. The CDR3 DNA sequence: TGCAGTGCTAGAGATATGAAGGAAGGGAGAAACATTCAGTACTTC.